These 23 T cell receptor beta chains were sequenced from one sample in a study of shared clonotypes between healthy human individuals. Only in-frame clones appear in the TCRdb table, and some are missing; sequencing was by immunoSEQ multiplex PCR. The table lists over 1.5 million clones, approximately 98% of them singletons. The sequencing input was naive CD4+ T cells sorted from blood. Subset: CD45RA+ positively selected. The origin of the receptors is a young man in good health.

The gene calls are TRBV7-2 and TRBJ2-5; tentatively, D is TRBD2 (5 bases). Trimming stripped 5 bases from V and 5 bases from J, with 12 bases between. This CDR3 comprises 13 residues. Germline V gene data show CDR1 as SGHTA and CDR2 as FQGNSA. The CDR3 is CASSGGLGETQYF. DNA for the CDR3: TGTGCCAGCAGCGGCGGGCTGGGGGAGACCCAGTACTTC.

DNA for the CDR3: TGTGCCAGCAGCGTACGCGGGAGGCCCAATGAGCAGTTCTTC. Amino acids: CASSVRGRPNEQFF. The rearrangement joins TRBV9 to TRBJ2-1; TRBD2 aligns across 8 bases. Looked up from germline, CDR1 is SGDLS and CDR2 is YYNGEE. The J segment lost 6 bases and the V segment lost 1 base, leaving 3 bases of the junction unmatched. This CDR3 spans 14 amino acids.

The J gene is TRBJ2-7, the V gene TRBV11-3; perhaps TRBD2 as D (6 bases). The V gene lost 5 bases and the J gene lost 3 bases, with 14 bases spanning the gap. Germline V gene sequence: CDR1 SGHNT, CDR2 YENEEA. CDR3 length: 14 residues. This CDR3 is CASSKGGGNYEQYF. The CDR3 DNA is TGTGCCAGCAGCAAGGGTGGGGGGAACTACGAGCAGTACTTC.

This sequence joins TRBV28 and TRBJ1-5; D is unclear. Germline CDR1 is MDHEN and CDR2 is SYDVKM. This CDR3 contains 13 residues. V shed 5 bases and J shed 7 bases, with 12 bases lying between them. The CDR3 loop reads CASSIWAEQPQHF. CDR3 DNA sequence: TGTGCCAGCAGTATCTGGGCGGAACAGCCCCAGCATTTT. Looking up the rest from reference TRBV28 and TRBJ1-5 gives the full variable domain: DVKVTQSSRYLVKRTGEKVFLECVQDMDHENMFWYRQDPGLGLRLIYFSYDVKMKEKGDIPEGYSVSREKKERFSLILESASTNQTSMYLCASSIWAEQPQHFGDGTRLSIL.

This rearrangement joins TRBV7-2 to TRBJ1-5; 7 bases agree with TRBD1. This CDR3 region has 16 residues. The V gene's germline CDR1 is SGHTA and CDR2 FQGNSA. Trimming took 4 bases from V and 9 from J; bases not matched to a gene: 15. The CDR3 nucleotides read TGTGCCAGCAGCTACATCAGCCTCGGGACAGAGCGGCCCCAGCATTTT. As protein: CASSYISLGTERPQHF.

This chain uses TRBV5-4 with TRBJ2-6; 10 bases agree with TRBD2. The germline V gene has CDR1 SGHNT and CDR2 YYREEE (reference sequence). The CDR3 is 18 amino acids. V trimming: 4 bases; J trimming: 2 bases; junction bases outside the gene matches: 9. CDR3 in amino acids: CASSGNSGRSPGANVLTF. In DNA form, the CDR3 reads TGTGCCAGCAGCGGGAATAGCGGGAGGAGCCCTGGGGCCAACGTCCTGACTTTC.

Points on this clone: The sample has other DNA sequences that encode this CDR3 too. The chain has TRBV5-4 and TRBJ2-7; D unresolved. V lost 0 bases, J lost 3 bases, and 7 bases lay in between. Germline lookup yields CDR1 SGHNT and CDR2 YYREEE (reference sequence). The CDR3 contains 13 residues. CDR3 in amino acids: CASSLAGRYEQYF. In nucleotides, the CDR3 is TGTGCCAGCAGCTTGGCTGGGCGCTACGAGCAGTACTTC.

The chain has TRBV27 and TRBJ2-7; a weak D match, TRBD1 (5 bases). The CDR3 covers 17 residues. CDR1 is MNHEY, CDR2 SMNVEV, per germline (reference sequence). V was clipped by 4 bases and J by 5 bases, with 24 bases between them. The CDR3 spells CASSSHITGWGWNEQYF. The CDR3 DNA sequence: TGTGCCAGCAGTTCTCATATAACAGGATGGGGTTGGAACGAGCAGTACTTC.

V is TRBV4-3 and J is TRBJ2-1, with a possible D match to TRBD2 (5 bases). Germline V lookup: CDR1 LGHNA, CDR2 YSLEER. Trimming took off 4 bases at V and 6 bases at J, with 10 bases between the two ends. The CDR3 consists of 13 residues. The CDR3 loop is CASSLGLANEQFF. The CDR3 DNA follows: TGCGCCAGCAGCCTAGGACTCGCCAATGAGCAGTTCTTC.

This chain connects TRBV7-6 to TRBJ2-1; 13 bases line up with TRBD2. Losses at the gene ends were 4 bases for V and 5 bases for J; bases not matched to a gene: 17. Germline V gene sequence: CDR1 SGHVS, CDR2 FNYEAQ. The CDR3 extends over 20 amino acids. CDR3 sequence (DNA): TGTGCCAGCAGCTCTATAGAAGGACTAGCGGGAGATTGGTCGCACAATGAGCAGTTCTTC. Translating gives CASSSIEGLAGDWSHNEQFF.

The chain has TRBV18 and TRBJ2-7; 8 positions match TRBD1. Per germline, CDR1 KGHSH and CDR2 LQKENI. The CDR3 extends over 14 amino acids. After removal of 2 bases from V and 5 bases from J, the junction contained 5 bases not matched to a gene. CDR3 bases: TGTGCCAGCTCACCAAGGACAGGGCTCCACGAGCAGTACTTC. Protein: CASSPRTGLHEQYF. The complete variable domain, with remaining parts taken from reference TRBV18 and TRBJ2-7, reads NAGVMQNPRHLVRRRGQEARLRCSPMKGHSHVYWYRQLPEEGLKFMVYLQKENIIDESGMPKERFSAEFPKEGPSILRIQQVVRGDSAAYFCASSPRTGLHEQYFGPGTRLTVT.

This sequence joins TRBV5-4 and TRBJ2-2; maybe TRBD2 (5 bases). Per the germline V gene, CDR1 is SGHNT and CDR2 is YYREEE (reference sequence). The CDR3 length is 14 residues. Trimming left V 5 bases short and J 1 base short, with 9 bases between. Here the CDR3 reads CASSQSGNTGELFF. The CDR3 coding sequence is TGTGCCAGCAGTCAGAGCGGGAACACCGGGGAGCTGTTTTTT.

The chain is built from TRBV12-5 and TRBJ2-3, with TRBD2 identical over 8 bases. The CDR3 has 14 amino acids. The junction had 2 bases not matched to a gene; V was cut back by 1 base and J by 5 bases. Germline V CDR1 and CDR2: LGHNT, FRNRAP. CDR3 nucleotide sequence: TGTGCTAGTGGTTTGGGACTAGCGAGAGATACGCAGTATTTT. It is translated as CASGLGLARDTQYF.

V is TRBV27 and J is TRBJ2-7; no clear D. V shed 0 bases and J shed 2 bases, with 17 bases lying between them. The CDR3 has 17 residues. Germline CDR1 and CDR2: MNHEY and SMNVEV (reference sequence). The CDR3 DNA is TGTGCCAGCAGTTTATCCGTCCAAACTGAAGGAGCCTACGAGCAGTACTTC. It translates to CASSLSVQTEGAYEQYF.

The chain recombines TRBV5-1 with TRBJ2-7; D uncertain. Trimming removed 0 bases at V and 4 bases at J, with 14 bases between. CDR3 length equals 15 residues. Per the germline V gene, CDR1 is SGHRS and CDR2 is YFSETQ. The CDR3 coding sequence is TGCGCCAGCAGCTTGGGGTGGGTAGGATCTTACGAGCAGTACTTC. As protein: CASSLGWVGSYEQYF.

V and J are TRBV28 and TRBJ2-5; unclear D gene. The ends were cut back, 4 bases at V and 6 bases at J, with 15 bases in the middle. CDR3 size: 14 residues. Looked up from germline, CDR1 is MDHEN and CDR2 is SYDVKM. The CDR3 here is CASSSTAGPKTQYF. The CDR3 nucleotides read TGTGCCAGCAGTTCGACGGCTGGTCCTAAGACCCAGTACTTC. The full variable domain, rest sourced from reference TRBV28 and TRBJ2-5, is DVKVTQSSRYLVKRTGEKVFLECVQDMDHENMFWYRQDPGLGLRLIYFSYDVKMKEKGDIPEGYSVSREKKERFSLILESASTNQTSMYLCASSSTAGPKTQYFGPGTRLLVL.

The genes are TRBV6-1 and TRBJ2-1; no clear D gene. The V end lost 1 base, the J end lost 8 bases, and 12 bases lay between the germline ends. Germline V lookup: CDR1 MNHNS, CDR2 SASEGT. The CDR3 length is 14 residues. CDR3: CASSEGGSWYEQFF. In DNA form, the CDR3 reads TGTGCCAGCAGTGAAGGCGGTAGCTGGTATGAGCAGTTCTTC.

The chain couples TRBV19 to TRBJ2-5; D is possibly TRBD1 (6 bases). The germline V gene has CDR1 LNHDA and CDR2 SQIVND (reference sequence). The V end was cut by 1 base, the J end by 0 bases, with 15 bases between. The CDR3 is 17 residues long. CDR3 sequence reads: CASSIGGGRLYQETQYF. The CDR3 DNA reads as TGTGCCAGTAGTATAGGAGGGGGTCGGCTGTACCAAGAGACCCAGTACTTC.

The chain uses TRBV19 and TRBJ1-5, with 7 bases identical to TRBD1. The CDR3 runs 13 residues. V lost 8 bases to trimming and J lost 5 bases; unmatched junction nucleotides: 6. In germline, CDR1 is LNHDA, CDR2 SQIVND (reference sequence). The CDR3 spells CASGRGQDQPQHF. The CDR3 DNA reads as TGTGCCAGTGGGAGGGGGCAGGATCAGCCCCAGCATTTT. The full variable domain, completed using reference TRBV19 and TRBJ1-5, is DGGITQSPKYLFRKEGQNVTLSCEQNLNHDAMYWYRQDPGQGLRLIYYSQIVNDFQKGDIAEGYSVSREKKESFPLTVTSAQKNPTAFYLCASGRGQDQPQHFGDGTRLSIL.

V gene TRBV6-1 combines with J gene TRBJ1-5, with TRBD1 matching over 10 bases. Trimming took 8 bases from V and 7 from J; bases not matched to a gene: 8. There are 14 residues in the CDR3. CDR1 and CDR2 (germline): MNHNS, SASEGT. CDR3 amino acids: CASWAGQGRQPQHF. The DNA of the CDR3 is TGTGCCAGCTGGGCGGGACAGGGGAGACAGCCCCAGCATTTT.

The chain has TRBV6-5 and TRBJ1-1; D is unclear. The CDR3 runs 15 residues. The germline V and J ends were trimmed by 8 bases and 0 bases, with 16 bases remaining between them. The V gene's germline CDR1 is MNHEY and CDR2 SVGAGI. The CDR3 here is CASFRTGKLNTEAFF. The CDR3 DNA follows: TGTGCCAGCTTTCGGACGGGAAAATTGAACACTGAAGCTTTCTTT.

The CDR3 here is CASSEGARETQYF. The CDR3, as DNA: TGCGCCAGCAGTGAGGGGGCCCGGGAGACCCAGTACTTC. The chain carries TRBV10-1 and TRBJ2-5, with D tentatively TRBD1 (5 bases). The V gene lost 2 bases and the J gene lost 5 bases, with 9 bases spanning the gap. Germline CDR1 and CDR2: WNHNN and SYGVQD (reference sequence). This CDR3 is built from 13 residues.

This clone was counted a single time. The V and J genes are TRBV5-6 and TRBJ2-7; the match to TRBD1 covers 7 bases. The CDR3 has 16 amino acids. Germline V gives CDR1 SGHDT, CDR2 YYEEEE. V shed 2 bases and J 3 bases; nucleotides not matched to a gene: 11. In DNA form, the CDR3 reads TGTGCCAGCAGCTTTGAAAGGGACAGCCCTAACTACGAGCAGTACTTC. Translating it yields CASSFERDSPNYEQYF.